The 32 T cell receptor beta chains below come from one sample, sequenced in a study of beta chain features in type 1 diabetes. Antigens of these TCRs are unknown. Broader study findings: Moderate but significant shortening of TCRB CDR3s was recorded in all four CD4+ subsets from Type 1 diabetes patients.

The sequenced template was cDNA made from the entire isolated RNA. Here immunoSEQ multiplex PCR was the method, and the copy in TCRdb shows in-frame clones only, minus some. This table has approximately 150,000 clones, less than 15% appearing once. Sequenced sample: central memory CD4+ T cells from blood. These receptors were taken from a young man with type 1 diabetes.

This chain joins TRBV6-5 and TRBJ2-3, with TRBD2 matching 11 bases. Germline values: CDR1 MNHEY, CDR2 SVGAGI. This CDR3 contains 14 residues. V trimming: 5 bases; J trimming: 4 bases; junction bases outside the gene matches: 2. CDR3 sequence (DNA): TGTGCCAGCAGTCTAGCGGGGGGCGCAGATACGCAGTATTTT. Its protein is CASSLAGGADTQYF.

The gene calls are TRBV5-1 and TRBJ2-1; no reliable D call. Germline assignment: CDR1 SGHRS and CDR2 YFSETQ. The CDR3 is made up of 14 amino acids. Trimming cost V 1 base and J 6 bases, with 11 bases left between them. The CDR3 nucleotides are TGCGCCAGCAGCTTGAGCCTTTTGGGCAATGAGCAGTTCTTC. It translates to CASSLSLLGNEQFF.

Here the CDR3 reads CASSQDFRSPPLHF. The CDR3, as DNA: TGTGCCAGCAGCCAAGACTTTCGGAGTCCACCCCTCCACTTT. This chain uses TRBV14 with TRBJ1-6, with D unclear. From germline, CDR1 is SGHDN and CDR2 FVKESK. The CDR3 loop spans 14 amino acids. V lost 0 bases and J lost 11, with 11 bases in between. Based on the CDR3 plus reference TRBV14 and TRBJ1-6, the full variable domain is EAGVTQFPSHSVIEKGQTVTLRCDPISGHDNLYWYRRVMGKEIKFLLHFVKESKQDESGMPNNRFLAERTGGTYSTLKVQPAELEDSGVYFCASSQDFRSPPLHFGNGTRLTVT.

This clone has only a few counts. The CDR3 nucleotides are TGTGCCAGCAGTGTCTCGTTGGACAGGACCTCCTTAAGCTCCTACGAGCAGTACTTC. This codes for CASSVSLDRTSLSSYEQYF. The chain combines TRBV2 with TRBJ2-7, with TRBD1 matching 7 bases. The CDR3 consists of 19 residues. CDR1 is SNHLY, CDR2 FYNNEI, per germline. Trimming cost V 4 bases and J 0 bases; bases outside gene matches: 18. Drawing the rest from reference TRBV2 and TRBJ2-7, the complete variable domain is EPEVTQTPSHQVTQMGQEVILRCVPISNHLYFYWYRQILGQKVEFLVSFYNNEISEKSEIFDDQFSVERPDGSNFTLKIRSTKLEDSAMYFCASSVSLDRTSLSSYEQYFGPGTRLTVT.

V is TRBV6-1 and J is TRBJ1-1; 9 nucleotides line up with TRBD1. V trimming: 6 bases; J trimming: 4 bases; junction bases outside the gene matches: 6. Germline V gene lookup returns CDR1 MNHNS and CDR2 SASEGT. The CDR3 is 14 residues long. CDR3 sequence (DNA): TGTGCCAGCAGGAGGACAGGGGATGGCACTGAAGCTTTCTTT. Translated: CASRRTGDGTEAFF.

This clone has more than one count but fewer than ten. The chain carries TRBV10-3 and TRBJ2-7, with 9 bases aligning to TRBD1. Germline V gene sequence: CDR1 ENHRY, CDR2 SYGVKD. This CDR3 contains 16 residues. V was pared by 3 bases and J by 0 bases, with 6 bases of the junction left unmatched. Here the CDR3 reads CAISDPGGQGSYEQYF. DNA for the CDR3: TGTGCCATCAGTGACCCAGGGGGACAGGGCTCCTACGAGCAGTACTTC.

This clone was seen repeatedly, ten times or more. The chain links TRBV5-4 to TRBJ2-3; 10 bases are a match to TRBD2. CDR3 length equals 16 residues. CDR1 and CDR2 (germline): SGHNT, YYREEE (reference sequence). Trimming cost V 5 bases and J 6 bases; bases outside gene matches: 12. The CDR3 spells CASSSLAGALGDTQYF. The CDR3 DNA reads as TGTGCCAGCAGTTCCCTAGCGGGGGCCTTAGGGGATACGCAGTATTTT.

The CDR3 region has the DNA TGCAGCGTTGCGAAGGGGACAGGGGGCCCTTATGGCTACACCTTC. This translates into CSVAKGTGGPYGYTF. The chain carries TRBV29-1 and TRBJ1-2; the match to TRBD1 covers 12 bases. The CDR3 is 15 residues long. Germline loops: CDR1 SQVTM, CDR2 ANQGSEA. The V segment lost 4 bases and the J segment 5 bases; nucleotides outside the gene matches: 8.

This sequence joins TRBV30 and TRBJ1-2, with 7 bases that match TRBD1. The CDR3 runs to 13 residues. The germline V gene encodes CDR1 GTSNPN and CDR2 SVGIG (reference sequence). The V gene end was trimmed by 3 bases and the J gene end by 3 bases; junction bases not matched to a gene: 4. The CDR3 sequence is CAWRRGQDYGYTF. CDR3 DNA: TGTGCCTGGAGACGCGGACAGGACTATGGCTACACCTTC. Drawing the rest from reference TRBV30 and TRBJ1-2, the complete variable domain is SQTIHQWPATLVQPVGSPLSLECTVEGTSNPNLYWYRQAAGRGLQLLFYSVGIGQISSEVPQNLSASRPQDRQFILSSKKLLLSDSGFYLCAWRRGQDYGYTFGSGTRLTVV.

This clone appeared a few times. The J gene is TRBJ1-5, the V gene TRBV6-5; possible D gene TRBD1, 5 bases. Trimming removed 4 bases at V and 4 bases at J, with 11 bases between. Germline V lookup: CDR1 MNHEY, CDR2 SVGAGI. The CDR3 loop spans 14 amino acids. The CDR3 DNA reads as TGTGCCAGCAGTTCGGGACTCAAAAATCAGCCCCAGCATTTT. Translation: CASSSGLKNQPQHF.

The chain has TRBV10-3 and TRBJ2-1; 12 positions match TRBD2. Germline V CDR1 and CDR2: ENHRY, SYGVKD. V shed 7 bases and J 0 bases; nucleotides not matched to a gene: 7. The CDR3 consists of 17 residues. CDR3: CAITSTSGGSSYNEQFF. The CDR3 nucleotides are TGTGCCATCACCTCGACTAGCGGGGGTTCCTCCTACAATGAGCAGTTCTTC.

There are a few counts of this clone. In DNA form, the CDR3 reads TGTGCCAGTAGTACCAGGGGGACAGGGTCAGACACTGAAGCTTTCTTT. Translation gives CASSTRGTGSDTEAFF. This sequence joins TRBV19 and TRBJ1-1; 9 bases are a match to TRBD1. Germline V gene lookup returns CDR1 LNHDA and CDR2 SQIVND (reference sequence). V trimming: 4 bases; J trimming: 3 bases; junction bases outside the gene matches: 9. This CDR3 has 16 amino acids.

The chain employs TRBV30 and TRBJ2-5, with a tentative D call TRBD1 (6 bases). CDR1 and CDR2 (germline): GTSNPN, SVGIG (reference sequence). Trimming stripped 3 bases from V and 2 bases from J, with 13 bases between. The CDR3 is 14 residues long. The CDR3 is CAWSRGREQETQYF. The CDR3 DNA reads TGTGCCTGGAGCAGGGGCAGGGAGCAAGAGACCCAGTACTTC.

The chain employs TRBV30 and TRBJ1-4, with D possibly matching TRBD1 (6 bases). Trimming shortened V by 2 bases and J by 8 bases, and 21 bases separated the two germline ends. Germline CDR1 is GTSNPN and CDR2 is SVGIG (reference sequence). The CDR3 runs to 16 residues. CDR3 amino acids: CAWSTGQGNPQEKLFF. CDR3 DNA sequence: TGTGCCTGGAGTACGGGTCAGGGGAACCCCCAGGAAAAACTGTTTTTT.

The chain recombines TRBV29-1 with TRBJ1-1; D call uncertain. CDR1 and CDR2 from the germline V gene are SQVTM and ANQGSEA. The V gene lost 7 bases and the J gene lost 0 bases, with 9 bases spanning the gap. CDR3 size: 12 residues. The CDR3 DNA reads as TGCAGCGCCGGACTCATGAACACTGAAGCTTTCTTT. This codes for CSAGLMNTEAFF.

V and J are TRBV30 and TRBJ2-5; 9 bases fit TRBD1. The junction had 11 bases not matched to a gene; V was cut back by 2 bases and J by 7 bases. This CDR3 has 15 amino acids. Germline CDR1 GTSNPN, CDR2 SVGIG (reference sequence). The CDR3 spells CAWSSPGTGKGTQYF. DNA of the CDR3: TGTGCCTGGAGTTCCCCAGGGACAGGGAAAGGGACCCAGTACTTC.

The genes are TRBV6-1 and TRBJ1-2, with D maybe TRBD1 (6 bases). The CDR3 length is 14 residues. The germline CDR1 and CDR2 sequences are MNHNS and SASEGT. V was pared by 7 bases and J by 4 bases, with 16 bases between. CDR3 protein: CASTPGQGTYGYTF. The CDR3 nucleotides read TGTGCCAGCACCCCGGGACAAGGAACCTATGGCTACACCTTC.

The chain carries TRBV29-1 and TRBJ2-1; 11 nucleotides align to TRBD1. The CDR3 length is 13 residues. Germline V gene data show CDR1 as SQVTM and CDR2 as ANQGSEA. The J segment lost 9 bases and the V segment lost 4 bases, leaving 5 bases of the junction unmatched. CDR3 bases: TGCAGCGTTGCCGGGACAGGGGGTAGTGAGCAGTTCTTC. As protein: CSVAGTGGSEQFF.

For this clone: Other DNA sequences in this sample translate to the same CDR3. The gene calls are TRBV18 and TRBJ2-7; no clear D gene. The CDR3 sequence is 12 residues long. Trimming pared 6 bases from V and 4 bases from J, leaving 10 bases between. Germline loops: CDR1 KGHSH, CDR2 LQKENI. The CDR3 region has the DNA TGTGCCAGCTCCCCCTCCTCATACGAGCAGTACTTC. Translated: CASSPSSYEQYF.

This clone was found many times. The chain recombines TRBV4-2 with TRBJ2-3, with D uncertain. Germline V gene sequence: CDR1 LGHNA, CDR2 YNFKEQ. The ends were cut back, 2 bases at V and 1 base at J, with 7 bases in the middle. The CDR3 covers 14 residues. In DNA form, the CDR3 reads TGTGCCAGCAGCCAACCCCGCGGCACAGATACGCAGTATTTT. It translates to CASSQPRGTDTQYF.

This clone was seen at least ten times. The chain recombines TRBV15 with TRBJ2-2; D may be TRBD1 or TRBD2 (6 bases each). Germline V gives CDR1 LNHNV, CDR2 YYDKDF (reference sequence). The CDR3 runs to 15 residues. The V end was cut by 6 bases, the J end by 0 bases, with 11 bases between. Here the CDR3 DNA reads TGTGCCACCAGGATGGGGGGCTCGAACACCGGGGAGCTGTTTTTT. As protein: CATRMGGSNTGELFF.

The chain couples TRBV9 to TRBJ2-1, with 7 nucleotides matching TRBD1. The CDR3 is 14 amino acids. J was trimmed by 6 bases and V by 0 bases; bases with no gene match: 3. Germline V gene sequence: CDR1 SGDLS, CDR2 YYNGEE. CDR3 sequence (DNA): TGTGCCAGCAGCGTAGGCAGGGACAGCAATGAGCAGTTCTTC. As protein: CASSVGRDSNEQFF.

The rearrangement joins TRBV5-1 to TRBJ2-3; D is perhaps TRBD1 (5 bases). This CDR3 is built from 13 residues. The V gene lost 5 bases and the J gene lost 1 base, with 8 bases spanning the gap. CDR1 is SGHRS and CDR2 is YFSETQ in the germline V gene. The CDR3 protein is CASSVQGTDTQYF. DNA for the CDR3: TGCGCCAGCAGTGTACAGGGCACAGATACGCAGTATTTT.

This clone turned up a few times. The J gene is TRBJ1-1, the V gene TRBV10-3, with a weak D call TRBD1 (5 bases). In germline, CDR1 is ENHRY, CDR2 SYGVKD. The CDR3 runs 12 residues. Between the trimmed V and J ends, which lost 9 bases and 3 bases, there was a span of 11 bases. As DNA, the CDR3 is TGTGCCATTCGAACGGGGGACACTGAAGCTTTCTTT. Encoded protein: CAIRTGDTEAFF.

This clone was counted a few times. The V gene is TRBV2, the J gene TRBJ2-1; D might be TRBD1 or TRBD2, each matching 5 bases. Germline-derived CDR1 and CDR2 are SNHLY and FYNNEI. Between the trimmed V and J ends, which lost 7 bases and 5 bases, there was a span of 12 bases. The CDR3 contains 13 residues. DNA of the CDR3: TGTGCCAGCACCGGGACGGCAAACAATGAGCAGTTCTTC. Protein product: CASTGTANNEQFF.

The chain employs TRBV7-2 and TRBJ2-1; TRBD2 agrees at 14 bases. This CDR3 is built from 15 residues. CDR1 and CDR2 from the germline V gene are SGHTA and FQGNSA. V trimming: 3 bases; J trimming: 11 bases; junction bases outside the gene matches: 6. The CDR3 nucleotides read TGTGCCAGCAGCTTCGCCGGGACTAGCGGGGGACAGCAGTTCTTC. Translation: CASSFAGTSGGQQFF.

In its sample, this clone was seen a few times. V and J are TRBV6-6 and TRBJ2-1, with 7 bases identical to TRBD2. Trimming cost V 2 bases and J 7 bases; bases outside gene matches: 11. Looked up from germline, CDR1 is MNHNY and CDR2 is SVGAGI (reference sequence). The CDR3 spans 16 residues. In DNA, the CDR3 is TGTGCCAGCAGTTACCCGAGAGCGGGAACGGGGAATGAGCAGTTCTTC. It is translated as CASSYPRAGTGNEQFF.

The chain employs TRBV29-1 and TRBJ1-2; D is unresolved. The CDR3 totals 13 residues. Germline V gene data show CDR1 as SQVTM and CDR2 as ANQGSEA. V shed 3 bases and J shed 5 bases, with 13 bases lying between them. The CDR3 DNA reads TGCAGCGTTGATGAGGGCGAGGATTATGGCTACACCTTC. Its translation is CSVDEGEDYGYTF. Based on the CDR3 plus reference TRBV29-1 and TRBJ1-2, the full variable domain is SAVISQKPSRDICQRGTSLTIQCQVDSQVTMMFWYRQQPGQSLTLIATANQGSEATYESGFVIDKFPISRPNLTFSTLTVSNMSPEDSSIYLCSVDEGEDYGYTFGSGTRLTVV.

Here the CDR3 reads CASRFRNTEAFF. The DNA of the CDR3 is TGTGCCAGCAGGTTCAGGAACACTGAAGCTTTCTTT. The rearrangement uses TRBV27 and TRBJ1-1; D gene uncertain. The CDR3 runs 12 residues. From germline, CDR1 is MNHEY and CDR2 SMNVEV (reference sequence). Between the trimmed V and J ends, which lost 6 bases and 1 base, there was a span of 6 bases.

CDR3 in DNA: TGTGCCATCAGTGACTTCGGGTTGGGGAATGAGCAGTTCTTC. This encodes CAISDFGLGNEQFF. The rearrangement joins TRBV10-3 to TRBJ2-1; the D is unclear. Deletions cut 3 bases from V and 7 bases from J, with 13 bases between. The CDR3 is 14 amino acids. The germline V gene has CDR1 ENHRY and CDR2 SYGVKD.

The chain recombines TRBV6-5 with TRBJ1-2, with D unresolved. Trimming shortened V by 2 bases and J by 8 bases, and 6 bases separated the two germline ends. Germline V lookup: CDR1 MNHEY, CDR2 SVGAGI. The CDR3 is made up of 11 amino acids. The DNA of the CDR3 is TGTGCCAGCAGTTACGGGCGGGGCTACACCTTC. It specifies CASSYGRGYTF.

This clone has a handful of counts. The chain is built from TRBV23-1 and TRBJ1-5, with D unclear. TRBV23-1 is an ORF, and what it does is uncertain. V was cut by 2 bases and J by 0 bases, with 20 bases left in between. The CDR3 covers 19 residues. CDR3 protein: CASSQIPSRGTYSNQPQHF. The CDR3 DNA reads TGCGCCAGCAGTCAAATCCCAAGCCGGGGAACCTATAGCAATCAGCCCCAGCATTTT.